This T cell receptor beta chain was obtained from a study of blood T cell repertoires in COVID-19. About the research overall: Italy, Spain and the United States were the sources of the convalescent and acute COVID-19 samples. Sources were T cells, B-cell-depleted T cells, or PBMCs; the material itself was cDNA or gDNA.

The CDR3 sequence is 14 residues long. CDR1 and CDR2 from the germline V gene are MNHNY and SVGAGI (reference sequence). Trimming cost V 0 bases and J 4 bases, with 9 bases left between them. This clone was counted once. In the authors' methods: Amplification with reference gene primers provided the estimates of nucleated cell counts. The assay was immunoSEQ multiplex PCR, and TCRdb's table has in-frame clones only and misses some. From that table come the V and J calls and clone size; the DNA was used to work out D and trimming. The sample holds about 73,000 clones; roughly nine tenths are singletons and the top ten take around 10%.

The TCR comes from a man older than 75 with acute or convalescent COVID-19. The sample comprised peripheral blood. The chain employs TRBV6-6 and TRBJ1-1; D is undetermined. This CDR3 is CASSYSPPSTEAFF. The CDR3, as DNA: TGTGCCAGCAGTTACTCTCCTCCGAGCACTGAAGCTTTCTTT.